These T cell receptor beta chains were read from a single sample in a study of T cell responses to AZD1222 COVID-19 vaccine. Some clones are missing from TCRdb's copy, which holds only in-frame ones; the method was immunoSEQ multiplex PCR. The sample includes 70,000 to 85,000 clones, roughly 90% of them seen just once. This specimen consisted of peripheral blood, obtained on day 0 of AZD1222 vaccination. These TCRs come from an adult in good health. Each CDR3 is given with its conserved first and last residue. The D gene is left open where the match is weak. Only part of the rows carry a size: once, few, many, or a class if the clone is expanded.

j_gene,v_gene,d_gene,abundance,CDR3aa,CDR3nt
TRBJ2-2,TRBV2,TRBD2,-,CASRATSGGGTGELFF,TGTGCCAGCAGGGCGACTAGCGGGGGAGGAACCGGGGAGCTGTTTTTT
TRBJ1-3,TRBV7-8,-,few,CASSARLRGSGNTIYF,TGTGCCAGCAGCGCCCGTCTGAGGGGTTCTGGAAACACCATATATTTT
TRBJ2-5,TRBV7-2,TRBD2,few,CASSPATRFAGGLETQYF,TGTGCCAGCAGCCCAGCAACCCGTTTCGCGGGGGGGCTCGAGACCCAGTACTTC
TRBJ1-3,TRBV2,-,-,CARTGLSGKNTIYF,TGTGCCAGGACGGGCCTCTCTGGGAAAAACACCATATATTTT
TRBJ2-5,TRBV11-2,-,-,CASSLLPGKQETQYF,TGTGCCAGCAGCTTATTACCAGGGAAGCAAGAGACCCAGTACTTC
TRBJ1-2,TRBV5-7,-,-,CASSLMLKEVPWGYTF,TGTGCCAGCAGCTTGATGTTAAAAGAGGTTCCGTGGGGCTACACCTTC
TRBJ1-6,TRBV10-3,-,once,CAISEGRGGSPLHF,TGTGCCATCAGTGAAGGCAGGGGTGGATCACCCCTCCACTTT
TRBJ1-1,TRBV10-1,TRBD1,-,CASSEPGQGNTEAFF,TGCGCCAGCAGTGAGCCGGGACAGGGAAACACTGAAGCTTTCTTT
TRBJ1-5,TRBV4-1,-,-,CASSHPARDTLQPQHF,TGCGCCAGCAGCCATCCCGCGAGGGACACTTTACAGCCCCAGCATTTT
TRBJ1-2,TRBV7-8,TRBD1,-,CASSPLPGGLYGYTF,TGTGCCAGCAGCCCACTCCCAGGGGGCCTCTATGGCTACACCTTC
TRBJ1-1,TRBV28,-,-,CASSQEGGLNTEAFF,TGTGCCAGCAGTCAAGAGGGGGGGCTGAACACTGAAGCTTTCTTT
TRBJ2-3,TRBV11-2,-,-,CASSLDRGTQYF,TGTGCCAGCAGCTTAGACCGGGGGACGCAGTATTTT
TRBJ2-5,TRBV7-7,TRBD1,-,CASSPTGTGGETQYF,TGTGCCAGCAGCCCGACCGGGACAGGGGGGGAGACCCAGTACTTC
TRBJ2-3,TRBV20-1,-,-,CSARGPDTQYF,TGCAGTGCTAGGGGGCCAGATACGCAGTATTTT
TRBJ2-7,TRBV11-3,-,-,CASSLSIVYEQYF,TGTGCCAGCAGCTTATCTATAGTCTACGAGCAGTACTTC
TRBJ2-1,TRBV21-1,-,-,CASSNRKRDNEQFF,TGTGCCAGCAGCAATAGGAAGAGGGACAATGAGCAGTTCTTC
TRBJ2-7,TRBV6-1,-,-,CASSVIALGNSYEQYF,TGTGCCAGCAGTGTGATTGCTCTCGGGAACTCCTACGAGCAGTACTTC
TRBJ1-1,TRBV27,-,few,CASGWTANTEAFF,TGTGCCAGCGGGTGGACAGCGAACACTGAAGCTTTCTTT
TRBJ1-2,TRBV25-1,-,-,CASSEYEGGYTF,TGTGCCAGCAGTGAATATGAAGGGGGCTACACCTTC
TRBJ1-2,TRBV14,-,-,CASSQGAGLVYGYTF,TGTGCCAGCAGCCAAGGGGCAGGGTTGGTCTATGGCTACACCTTC
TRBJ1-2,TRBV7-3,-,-,CASSLGTGRGYGYTF,TGTGCCAGCAGCTTGGGAACGGGCCGCGGCTATGGCTACACCTTC
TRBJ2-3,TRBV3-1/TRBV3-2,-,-,CASSQDWSFGTDTQYF,TGTGCCAGCAGCCAAGATTGGAGCTTTGGCACAGATACGCAGTATTTT
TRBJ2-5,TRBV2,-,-,CASRQEVGLADETQYF,TGTGCCAGCAGACAAGAGGTTGGGCTAGCTGACGAGACCCAGTACTTC
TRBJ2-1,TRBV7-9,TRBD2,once,CASSFLAGGPNEQFF,TGTGCCAGCAGCTTCCTAGCGGGGGGTCCGAATGAGCAGTTCTTC
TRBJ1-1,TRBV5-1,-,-,CASSLVGTNTEAFF,TGCGCCAGCAGCTTGGTTGGGACGAACACTGAAGCTTTCTTT
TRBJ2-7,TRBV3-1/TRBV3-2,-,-,CASSFYSSYEQYF,TGTGCCAGCAGCTTCTACAGCTCCTACGAGCAGTACTTC
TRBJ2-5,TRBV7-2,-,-,CASSLTGTPGATQYF,TGTGCCAGCAGTCTTACCGGGACCCCGGGCGCGACCCAGTACTTC
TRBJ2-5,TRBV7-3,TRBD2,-,CASSSKTGTSGRRETQYF,TGTGCCAGCAGCTCCAAAACGGGGACTAGCGGGAGACGGGAGACCCAGTACTTC
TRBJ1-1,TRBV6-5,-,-,CASSPWGGRNTEAFF,TGTGCCAGCAGCCCATGGGGGGGAAGGAACACTGAAGCTTTCTTT
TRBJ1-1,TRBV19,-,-,CASSLRITNTEAFF,TGTGCCAGTAGTCTCCGAATCACGAACACTGAAGCTTTCTTT
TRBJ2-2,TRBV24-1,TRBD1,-,CATSDPGQGLNTGELFF,TGTGCCACCAGTGATCCAGGACAGGGCTTGAACACCGGGGAGCTGTTTTTT
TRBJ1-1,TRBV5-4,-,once,CASSPKRTVPLEAFF,TGTGCCAGCAGCCCTAAGAGGACAGTACCACTTGAAGCTTTCTTT
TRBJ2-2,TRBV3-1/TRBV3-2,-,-,CASSYGLGETGELFF,TGTGCCAGCTCCTACGGGCTGGGAGAAACCGGGGAGCTGTTTTTT
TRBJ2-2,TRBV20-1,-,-,CSAIDERPSNTGELFF,TGCAGTGCTATTGACGAGCGGCCTTCGAACACCGGGGAGCTGTTTTTT
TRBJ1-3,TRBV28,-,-,CASSFRGIKGSGNTIYF,TGTGCCAGCAGTTTCCGTGGTATTAAGGGCTCTGGAAACACCATATATTTT
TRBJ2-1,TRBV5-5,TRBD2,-,CASSLFLSGRAHEQFF,TGTGCCAGCAGCTTGTTTTTAAGCGGGAGGGCCCATGAGCAGTTCTTC
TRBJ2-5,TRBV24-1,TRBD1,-,CATSALDRGKETQYF,TGTGCCACCAGTGCCCTGGACAGGGGTAAAGAGACCCAGTACTTC
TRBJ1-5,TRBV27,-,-,CASSLVGAGSNQPQHF,TGTGCCAGCAGTTTAGTAGGGGCTGGCAGCAATCAGCCCCAGCATTTT
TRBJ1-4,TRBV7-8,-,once,CASSHQGRMGEKLFF,TGTGCCAGCAGCCACCAAGGACGGATGGGGGAAAAACTGTTTTTT
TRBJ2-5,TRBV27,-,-,CASSSRSRETQYF,TGTGCCAGCAGTAGTAGATCTCGGGAGACCCAGTACTTC
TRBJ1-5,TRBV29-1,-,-,CSVGGSNQPQHF,TGCAGCGTTGGGGGGTCGAATCAGCCCCAGCATTTT